This T cell receptor beta chain was documented in a study of shared clonotypes between healthy human individuals. Using immunoSEQ multiplex PCR, the repertoire was profiled, and TCRdb retains in-frame clones only, with some absent. The profile shows around 1.4 million clones, roughly 98.5% of them singletons. CDR1 and CDR2 from the germline V gene are LGHNA and YSLEER. V lost 1 base to trimming and J lost 8 bases, with 14 bases between them. This CDR3 contains 14 residues. This rearrangement joins TRBV4-3 to TRBJ1-1; D gene unclear. Material for sequencing was naive CD4+ T cells sorted from blood. Subset meaning: CD45RA+ positively selected. The clonotype comes from a man aged 25-45 years in good health. CDR3 DNA: TGCGCCAGCAGCCAAGTCCCCCCCACTACGGAAGCTTTCTTT. It encodes CASSQVPPTTEAFF.